The entry that follows covers one TCR beta chain sequence. The antigen it binds to is not known. The record has no base qualities; no much larger clone is one base away. These data are taken from a study of post-analysis software for immune sequencing data (dated by TCRdb to the mid-2010s). Describing the broader study: Recorded disease courses included relapsing-remitting, secondary progressive and progressive-relapsing multiple sclerosis, with some patients lacking subtype annotation. Patient repertoires were compared against around twelve previously published healthy control repertoires from donors aged about 6 to 26 years. A subset of samples was prepared in parallel using single-end sample barcoding, then pooled and co-amplified after Illumina adapter ligation.

The library was obtained by PCR. TCRdb records Illumina HiSeq 2500 as the sequencer. To reduce PCR and sequencing biases, unique molecular identifiers were built into the TCR beta cDNA libraries. Around 500,000 cDNA molecules were obtained for every 1 to 10 million input T cells, so each molecule roughly corresponded to one T cell. Patient libraries were prepared and sequenced with the same protocol used for the earlier healthy control dataset. Samples belonging to the same batch were prepared together, multiplexed and sequenced on a shared HiSeq lane. Per the source publication's procedure: MIGEC was used to process the raw barcoded reads, and molecular identifier groups with only a single read were discarded before consensus assembly and CDR3 extraction. VDJtools was used for post-analysis of the clonotype tables, and diversity was normalized by down-sampling every dataset to the size of the smallest sample. In repertoire overlap clustering, CDR3 amino acid sequences, but not nucleotide sequences, were matched to correct batch-related cross-sample contamination. TCRdb handled the public reads itself, with Q25 trimming in fastp and clone calling in MiXCR, and kept productive beta chains. Rows are combined by CDR3 protein, so each entry shows the most common genes and DNA. The V and J calls come from TCRdb's annotation, not from the publication. This sample holds around 160,000 distinct CDR3 sequences; around 36% were observed only once. The ten largest clones take up under 30% of the sample.

The study at large found these results: Direct clustering with F measure revealed strong co-clustering of samples prepared in the same batch, which led to a batch-effect correction. The control group was slightly older than the multiple sclerosis patient group. Normalized Chao1 diversity was significantly lower in multiple sclerosis patients than controls, suggesting substantial peripheral T-cell clonal expansion.

This specimen's time point label, interpreted: second blood draw from one MS patient after hematopoietic stem cell transplantation. To demonstrate the VDJtools post-analysis software, the study profiled TCR beta repertoires from the peripheral blood of about 13 young patients with multiple sclerosis. The multiple sclerosis patients were children and adolescents between roughly 6 and 17 years of age. The receptor comes from a girl between 10 and 17 years old with multiple sclerosis. Donor details come from another sample of the same person, matched by shared clones. This specimen was blood, taken after autologous hematopoietic stem cell transplantation.

The sequenced DNA is TGTGCCAGCAGCTTAACCACAGGGTCGACTCAGACCCAGTACTTC. This is translated as CASSLTTGSTQTQYF. This receptor chain uses TRBV7-2 and TRBJ2-5; a tentative D match to TRBD1 spans 6 bases. V lost 2 bases and J lost 6 bases; the stretch between them is 16 bases long. In the germline V gene, CDR1 corresponds to SGHTA and CDR2 to FQGNSA. Reading from cysteine to phenylalanine, the CDR3 counts 15 amino acids. The DNA shown is the 45-base CDR3, in frame from base 1. With the portions outside the CDR3 filled from the reference TRBV7-2 and TRBJ2-5 genes, the complete variable region becomes GAGVSQSPSNKVTEKGKDVELRCDPISGHTALYWYRQSLGQGLEFLIYFQGNSAPDKSGLPSDRFSAERTGGSVSTLTIQRTQQEDSAVYLCASSLTTGSTQTQYFGPGTRLLVL.